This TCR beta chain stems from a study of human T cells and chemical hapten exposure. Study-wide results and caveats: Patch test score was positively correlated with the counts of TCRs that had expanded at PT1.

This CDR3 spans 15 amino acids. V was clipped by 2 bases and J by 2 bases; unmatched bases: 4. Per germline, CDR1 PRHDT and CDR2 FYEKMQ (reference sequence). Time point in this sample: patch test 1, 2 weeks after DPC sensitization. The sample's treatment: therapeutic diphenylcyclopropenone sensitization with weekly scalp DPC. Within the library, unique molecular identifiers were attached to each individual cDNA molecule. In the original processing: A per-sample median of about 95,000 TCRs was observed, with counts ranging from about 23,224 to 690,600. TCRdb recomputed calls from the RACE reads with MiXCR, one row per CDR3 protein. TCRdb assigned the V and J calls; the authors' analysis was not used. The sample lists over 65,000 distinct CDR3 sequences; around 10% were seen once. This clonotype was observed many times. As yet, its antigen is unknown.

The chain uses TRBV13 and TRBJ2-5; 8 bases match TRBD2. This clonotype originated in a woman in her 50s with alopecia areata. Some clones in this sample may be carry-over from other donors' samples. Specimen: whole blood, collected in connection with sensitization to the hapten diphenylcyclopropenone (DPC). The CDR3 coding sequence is TGTGCCAGCAGCTTATCTCCGGGAGGGCAAGAGACCCAGTACTTC. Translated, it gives CASSLSPGGQETQYF.